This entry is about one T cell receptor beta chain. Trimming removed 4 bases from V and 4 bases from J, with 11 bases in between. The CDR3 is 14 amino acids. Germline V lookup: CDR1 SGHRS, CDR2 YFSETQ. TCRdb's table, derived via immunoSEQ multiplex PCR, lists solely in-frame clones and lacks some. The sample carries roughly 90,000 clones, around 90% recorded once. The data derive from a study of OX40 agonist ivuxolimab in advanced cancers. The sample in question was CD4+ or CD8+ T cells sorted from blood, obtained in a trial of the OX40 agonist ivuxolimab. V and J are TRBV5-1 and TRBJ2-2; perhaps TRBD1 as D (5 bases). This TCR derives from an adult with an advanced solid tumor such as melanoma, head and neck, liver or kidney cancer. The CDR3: CASSGLGVTGELFF. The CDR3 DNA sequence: TGCGCCAGCAGCGGTCTAGGGGTCACCGGGGAGCTGTTTTTT. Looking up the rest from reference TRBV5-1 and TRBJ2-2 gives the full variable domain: KAGVTQTPRYLIKTRGQQVTLSCSPISGHRSVSWYQQTPGQGLQFLFEYFSETQRNKGNFPGRFSGRQFSNSRSEMNVSTLELGDSALYLCASSGLGVTGELFFGEGSRLTVL.